One sample yielded the 9 T cell receptor beta chains listed below, sequenced in a study of T cells in Graves' hyperthyroidism and ophthalmopathy. Amplification of TCR beta CDR3 regions used RNA as the template. Primed by the HTBI set, a first-round RT-PCR was run on the TCR CDR3. TCRdb recomputed calls from the multiplex PCR reads with MiXCR, one row per CDR3 protein. The sample records more than 350,000 distinct CDR3 sequences, 13% to 15% being singletons. The sample was blood. Every receptor here comes from an older woman with Graves' ophthalmopathy.

Concerning this clonotype itself: A much larger clone lies a single base off, so this may be a read error. The chain joins TRBV20-1 to TRBJ2-7, with D uncertain. Between the trimmed V and J ends, which lost 7 bases and 5 bases, there was a span of 12 bases. The CDR3 length is 11 residues. Germline CDR1 is DFQATT and CDR2 is SNEGSKA (reference sequence). The CDR3 DNA reads as TGCAGTGATAGCCGGACCCACGAGCAGTACTTC. Amino acid sequence: CSDSRTHEQYF.

In its sample, this clonotype was seen many times. This chain links TRBV20-1 with TRBJ1-5; 9 nucleotides line up with TRBD1. Germline loops: CDR1 DFQATT, CDR2 SNEGSKA (reference sequence). The CDR3 extends over 15 amino acids. V shed 1 base, J shed 7 bases, and the junction held 8 bases outside the gene matches. The DNA for the CDR3 is TGCAGTGCTAGAGGCCTACAGGGGGCGGGACAGCCCCAGCATTTT. Protein product: CSARGLQGAGQPQHF.

This clonotype was observed a single time. This clone may be a read error of a much larger clone one base away. The chain recombines TRBV7-2 with TRBJ2-2; 14 nucleotides line up with TRBD2. V gave up 5 bases and J gave up 4 bases; unmatched junction bases: 6. The CDR3 is 17 amino acids. CDR1 SGHTA and CDR2 FQGNSA come from the germline V gene. The CDR3 loop is CASSTSGTSGSTGELFF. Written as DNA, the CDR3 is TGTGCCAGCAGCACATCCGGGACTAGCGGGAGCACCGGGGAGCTGTTTTTT.

The gene calls are TRBV19 and TRBJ2-3, with D possibly TRBD1 on 6 matching bases. This CDR3 has 15 residues. V was clipped by 1 base and J by 4 bases, with 12 bases between them. In germline, CDR1 is LNHDA, CDR2 SQIVND (reference sequence). CDR3 DNA sequence: TGTGCCAGTAGTATAGGGGGGCCCAAGGCAGATACGCAGTATTTT. It is translated as CASSIGGPKADTQYF.

This chain uses TRBV7-9 with TRBJ2-3; 7 positions agree with TRBD2. The CDR3 totals 16 residues. Germline CDR1 is SEHNR and CDR2 is FQNEAQ (reference sequence). J gave up 3 bases and V 0 bases, and 6 bases lay outside the gene matches. CDR3 protein: CASSLAGGPVTDTQYF. CDR3 bases: TGTGCCAGCAGCTTAGCGGGAGGGCCGGTGACAGATACGCAGTATTTT.

This clonotype has only a few counts. CDR3 protein: CASSSSRFKLGLAGTQETQYF. The CDR3 DNA follows: TGTGCCAGCAGCTCCTCCCGTTTCAAACTGGGGCTAGCGGGTACTCAAGAGACCCAGTACTTC. The chain uses TRBV6-1 and TRBJ2-5; 8 nucleotides align to TRBD2. J gave up 2 bases and V 6 bases, and 26 bases lay outside the gene matches. Germline V gene lookup returns CDR1 MNHNS and CDR2 SASEGT. There are 21 residues in the CDR3.

This clonotype was seen more than once but under ten times. The V and J genes are TRBV6-1 and TRBJ2-2, with 9 bases matching TRBD2. The CDR3 covers 15 residues. The J segment lost 2 bases and the V segment lost 8 bases, leaving 6 bases of the junction unmatched. The V gene's germline CDR1 is MNHNS and CDR2 SASEGT. CDR3 bases: TGTGCCAGCTTCCACCTAGCGGGAAACACCGGGGAGCTGTTTTTT. It codes for CASFHLAGNTGELFF.

This clonotype was detected ten times or more. The V and J genes are TRBV28 and TRBJ2-7; D not resolved. CDR3 length: 16 residues. Looked up from germline, CDR1 is MDHEN and CDR2 is SYDVKM. The V and J ends lost 2 bases and 1 base respectively, with 15 bases between them. CDR3 residues: CASSLSMRQPSYEQYF. The DNA for the CDR3 is TGTGCCAGCAGTTTAAGTATGAGACAACCGTCCTACGAGCAGTACTTC.

This clonotype was detected ten times or more. CDR3 protein: CASSELPGLAGVHETQYF. The CDR3 nucleotides are TGTGCCAGCAGTGAACTCCCGGGACTAGCGGGAGTTCACGAGACCCAGTACTTC. This chain uses TRBV2 with TRBJ2-5; TRBD2 matches 14 bases. The CDR3 contains 18 residues. From germline, CDR1 is SNHLY and CDR2 FYNNEI. V shed 2 bases and J 5 bases; nucleotides not matched to a gene: 10.